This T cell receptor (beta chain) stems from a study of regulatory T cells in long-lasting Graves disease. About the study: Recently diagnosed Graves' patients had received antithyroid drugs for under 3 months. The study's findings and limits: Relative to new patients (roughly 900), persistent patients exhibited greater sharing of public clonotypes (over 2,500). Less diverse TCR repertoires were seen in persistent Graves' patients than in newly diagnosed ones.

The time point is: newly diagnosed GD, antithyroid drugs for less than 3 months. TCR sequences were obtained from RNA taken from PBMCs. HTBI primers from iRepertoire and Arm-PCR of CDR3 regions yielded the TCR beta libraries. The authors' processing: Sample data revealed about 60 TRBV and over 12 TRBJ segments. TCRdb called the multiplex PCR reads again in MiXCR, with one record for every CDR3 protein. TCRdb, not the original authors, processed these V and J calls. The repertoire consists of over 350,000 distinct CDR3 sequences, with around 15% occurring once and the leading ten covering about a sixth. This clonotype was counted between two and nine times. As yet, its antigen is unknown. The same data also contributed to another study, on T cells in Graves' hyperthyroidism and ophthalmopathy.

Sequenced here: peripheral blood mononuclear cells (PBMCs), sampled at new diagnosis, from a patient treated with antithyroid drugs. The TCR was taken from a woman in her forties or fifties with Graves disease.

CDR3 nucleotides: TGTGCCAGCAGACGACTAGCGGGAGAGAACGAGCAGTACTTC. This translates into CASRRLAGENEQYF. The chain links TRBV6-1 to TRBJ2-7, with 12 bases fitting TRBD2. The germline gives CDR1 MNHNS, CDR2 SASEGT. CDR3 size: 14 residues. Trimming took 6 bases from V and 5 from J; bases not matched to a gene: 5.